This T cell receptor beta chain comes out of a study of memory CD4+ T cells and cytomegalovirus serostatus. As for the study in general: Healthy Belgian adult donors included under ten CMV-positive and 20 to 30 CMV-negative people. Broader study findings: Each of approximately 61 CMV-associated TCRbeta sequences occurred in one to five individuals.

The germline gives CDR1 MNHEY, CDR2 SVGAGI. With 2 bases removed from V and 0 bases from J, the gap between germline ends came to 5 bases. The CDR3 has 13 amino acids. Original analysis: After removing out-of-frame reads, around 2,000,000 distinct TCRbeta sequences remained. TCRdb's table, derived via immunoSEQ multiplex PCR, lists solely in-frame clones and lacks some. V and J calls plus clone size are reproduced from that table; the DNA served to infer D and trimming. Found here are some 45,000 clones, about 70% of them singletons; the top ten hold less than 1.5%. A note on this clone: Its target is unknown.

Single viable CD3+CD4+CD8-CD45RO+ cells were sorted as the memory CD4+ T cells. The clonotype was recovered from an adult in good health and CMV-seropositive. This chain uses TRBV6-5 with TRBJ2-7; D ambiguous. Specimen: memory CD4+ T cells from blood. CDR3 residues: CASSYGNSYEQYF. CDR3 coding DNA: TGTGCCAGCAGTTACGGGAACTCCTACGAGCAGTACTTC.